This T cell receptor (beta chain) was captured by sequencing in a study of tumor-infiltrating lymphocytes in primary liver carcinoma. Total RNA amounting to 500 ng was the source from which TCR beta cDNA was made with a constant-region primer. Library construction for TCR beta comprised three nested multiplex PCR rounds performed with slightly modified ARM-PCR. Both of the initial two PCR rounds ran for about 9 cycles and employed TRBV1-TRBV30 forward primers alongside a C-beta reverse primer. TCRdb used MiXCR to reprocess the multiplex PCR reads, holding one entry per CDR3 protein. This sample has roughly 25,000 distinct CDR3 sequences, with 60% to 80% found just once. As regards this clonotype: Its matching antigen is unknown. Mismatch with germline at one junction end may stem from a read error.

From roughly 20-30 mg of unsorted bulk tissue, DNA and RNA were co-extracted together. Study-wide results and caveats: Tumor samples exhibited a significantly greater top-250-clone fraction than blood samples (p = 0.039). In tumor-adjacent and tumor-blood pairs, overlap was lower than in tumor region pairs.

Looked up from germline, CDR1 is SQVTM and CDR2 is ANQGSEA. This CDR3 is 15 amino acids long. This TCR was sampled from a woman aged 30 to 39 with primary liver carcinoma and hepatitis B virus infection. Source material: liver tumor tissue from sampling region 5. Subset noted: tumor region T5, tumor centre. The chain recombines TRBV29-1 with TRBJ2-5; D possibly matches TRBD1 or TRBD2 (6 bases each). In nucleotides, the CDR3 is TGCAGCGCTGAAACCGGAGGGGGAGTGAGGGAGATCCAGTACTTC. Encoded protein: CSAETGGGVREIQYF.